This TCR beta chain emerged from a study of regulatory T cells in long-lasting Graves disease. The CDR3 is 15 residues long. Per the germline V gene, CDR1 is SGDLS and CDR2 is YYNGEE. V was clipped by 4 bases and J by 5 bases, with 18 bases between them. Noted time point: newly diagnosed GD, antithyroid drugs for less than 3 months. Extracted RNA from PBMCs served as the source of the TCR library. Patients with Graves' disease were diagnosed by American Thyroid Association guidelines. Library construction for TCR beta used iRepertoire HTBI primers and Arm-PCR of CDR3 regions. Via MiXCR, TCRdb re-called the multiplex PCR reads, giving one row per CDR3 protein. The sample yields 450,000 to 500,000 distinct CDR3 sequences, about a sixth seen once. The data also belong to a second study, concerning T cells in Graves' hyperthyroidism and ophthalmopathy.

The clonotype comes from a man aged 35-49 years with Graves disease. The rearrangement joins TRBV9 to TRBJ1-1; tentative D call: TRBD1 (5 bases). Specimen: peripheral blood mononuclear cells (PBMCs), collected at new diagnosis, from a patient treated with antithyroid drugs. The CDR3 nucleotides read TGTGCCAGCAGCTCGCGGGGGACGGGAGGGACTGAAGCTTTCTTT. Protein: CASSSRGTGGTEAFF.